The following is a T cell receptor beta chain sequence with its context. The data stem from a study of blood T cell repertoires in COVID-19. The overall study: Sample material is recorded as cDNA or gDNA derived from T cells, B-cell-depleted T cells, or PBMCs.

Generated by immunoSEQ multiplex PCR, the TCRdb table keeps only in-frame clones and is missing some. The top ten hold around 5.4% of the sample, which has about 200,000 clones, over 75% seen once. This CDR3 is built from 14 residues. V was trimmed by 2 bases and J by 5 bases, leaving 13 bases between them. The germline V gene encodes CDR1 SGHTS and CDR2 YDEGEE. Sequencing used peripheral blood. The sequence was obtained from a human donor in a cohort sampled during active COVID-19. V usage is TRBV5-8 and J usage is TRBJ1-2; D may be TRBD1 (6 bases). The CDR3 spells CASSFGGREYGYTF. CDR3 coding DNA: TGTGCCAGCAGCTTCGGGGGGCGCGAGTATGGCTACACCTTC. Full variable domain (rest looked up from reference TRBV5-8 and TRBJ1-2): EAGVTQSPTHLIKTRGQQATLRCSPISGHTSVYWYQQALGLGLQFLLWYDEGEERNRGNFPPRFSGRQFPNYSSELNVNALELEDSALYLCASSFGGREYGYTFGSGTRLTVV.